This T cell receptor (beta chain) emerged from a study of cytomegalovirus exposure and HLA in healthy donors. Study-wide results and caveats: V- and J-gene trimming of TCR beta was linked (in a later analysis) to a missense DCLRE1C variant. Apart from CMV serostatus, no immune exposure information was available. Being productive about 87% or about 30% of the time was typical of most TCR beta V segments in an earlier analysis.

In regard to this clone: Its antigen remains unidentified.

The length of the CDR3 is 19 residues. The V segment lost 3 bases and the J segment 4 bases; nucleotides outside the gene matches: 18. Germline CDR1 MDHEN, CDR2 SYDVKM. Primers included in the PCR were 60 Vbeta and 13 Jbeta primers. Original analysis: Per a later analysis, the number of unique TCR beta chains was about 80 million, of which 10 million to 11 million were shared. TCRdb's copy holds only in-frame clones and misses some; the assay was immunoSEQ multiplex PCR. V and J calls and clone size are those listed in that table; D and trimming were worked out from the DNA. The sample includes under 150,000 clones, around 66% of them seen just once.

The chain links TRBV28 to TRBJ2-5, with 9 nucleotides matching TRBD1. The source material was PBMCs. The receptor was derived from a man between 18 and 35 years old in good health and CMV-seropositive. In nucleotides, the CDR3 is TGTGCCAGCAGTTTGGCCCACGCAAACAGGGGGCAAGATCGAGAGACCCAGTACTTC. Translation gives CASSLAHANRGQDRETQYF.